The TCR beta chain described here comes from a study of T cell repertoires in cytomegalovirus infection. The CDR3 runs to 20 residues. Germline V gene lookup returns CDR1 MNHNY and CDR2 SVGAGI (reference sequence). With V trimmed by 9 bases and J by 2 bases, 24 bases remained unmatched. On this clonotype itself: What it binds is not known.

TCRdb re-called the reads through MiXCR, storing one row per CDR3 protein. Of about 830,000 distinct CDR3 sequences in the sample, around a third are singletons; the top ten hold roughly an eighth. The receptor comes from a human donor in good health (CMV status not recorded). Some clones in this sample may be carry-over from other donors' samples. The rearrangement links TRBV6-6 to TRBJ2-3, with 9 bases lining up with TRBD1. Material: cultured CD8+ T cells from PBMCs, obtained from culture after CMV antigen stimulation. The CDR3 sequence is CASRDRVISVQYFYTDTQYF. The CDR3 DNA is TGTGCCAGTCGGGACAGGGTCATAAGCGTACAATACTTCTACACAGATACGCAGTATTTT.